The 25 T cell receptor beta chains presented below share a single source sample, sequenced in a study of T cells in localized non-small cell lung cancer. Using immunoSEQ multiplex PCR, the repertoire was profiled, and TCRdb retains in-frame clones only, with some absent. Of about 33,000 clones listed, approximately 87% are singletons. The sample was peripheral blood, taken before any cancer treatment. These TCRs come from a man aged 40 to 75 with stage I lung adenocarcinoma.

The CDR3 loop is CASGLVLGAEEDQPQHF. CDR3 DNA sequence: TGTGCTAGTGGTTTGGTACTTGGGGCGGAGGAGGATCAGCCCCAGCATTTT. V is TRBV12-5 and J is TRBJ1-5; the D gene is possibly TRBD1 (5 bases). CDR1 and CDR2 from the germline V gene are LGHNT and FRNRAP. This CDR3 contains 17 residues. The V gene lost 0 bases and the J gene lost 5 bases, with 17 bases spanning the gap. The whole variable domain, remainder taken from reference TRBV12-5 and TRBJ1-5, is DARVTQTPRHKVTEMGQEVTMRCQPILGHNTVFWYRQTMMQGLELLAYFRNRAPLDDSGMPKDRFSAEMPDATLATLKIQPSEPRDSAVYFCASGLVLGAEEDQPQHFGDGTRLSIL.

In DNA form, the CDR3 reads TGTGCCAGTAGTGGGGGGACAGGTAGTTCACCCCTCCACTTT. It codes for CASSGGTGSSPLHF. The J gene is TRBJ1-6, the V gene TRBV19; 8 nucleotides align to TRBD1. The germline V gene has CDR1 LNHDA and CDR2 SQIVND (reference sequence). Trimming took 5 bases from V and 9 from J; bases not matched to a gene: 6. The CDR3 sequence is 14 residues long.

This sequence joins TRBV11-2 and TRBJ1-1; D possibly corresponds to TRBD1 (6 bases). Trimming took 3 bases from V and 4 from J, leaving 15 bases between them. The CDR3 is 15 amino acids. Germline V gives CDR1 SGHAT, CDR2 FQNNGV. In DNA form, the CDR3 reads TGTGCCAGCAGCTTGATCCGAAGAGGGGGCACTGAAGCTTTCTTT. Amino acids: CASSLIRRGGTEAFF.

V and J are TRBV6-5 and TRBJ1-1, with D unclear. Germline CDR1 is MNHEY and CDR2 is SVGAGI. The V and J ends lost 9 bases and 0 bases respectively, with 11 bases between them. The CDR3 runs to 13 residues. As DNA, the CDR3 is TGTGCCAGGAAATTCGAAATGAACACTGAAGCTTTCTTT. The encoded protein is CARKFEMNTEAFF.

The chain carries TRBV6-1 and TRBJ2-2, with D maybe TRBD2 (6 bases). The V end was cut by 1 base, the J end by 4 bases, with 7 bases between. CDR1 and CDR2 (germline): MNHNS, SASEGT. The CDR3 consists of 14 residues. CDR3 nucleotide sequence: TGTGCCAGCAGTGAAGGGGACTCCACCGGGGAGCTGTTTTTT. The encoded protein is CASSEGDSTGELFF.

This rearrangement joins TRBV4-2 to TRBJ2-1, with D uncertain. The V end was cut by 1 base, the J end by 5 bases, with 3 bases between. The CDR3 loop spans 12 amino acids. Germline CDR1 reads LGHNA; CDR2 reads YNFKEQ. The CDR3, as DNA: TGTGCCAGCAGCCAAGGTGACAATGAGCAGTTCTTC. Translation gives CASSQGDNEQFF.

V is TRBV15 and J is TRBJ1-5, with D possibly matching TRBD1 (5 bases). V lost 5 bases to trimming and J lost 5 bases, with 13 bases between them. The CDR3 is 14 amino acids. Germline values: CDR1 LNHNV, CDR2 YYDKDF (reference sequence). CDR3 residues: CATSPRMGDQPQHF. DNA of the CDR3: TGTGCCACCAGCCCGAGGATGGGGGATCAGCCCCAGCATTTT.

V is TRBV4-1 and J is TRBJ2-3; the match to TRBD2 covers 10 bases. V lost 4 bases, J lost 3 bases, and 4 bases stayed unmatched. The CDR3 contains 15 residues. Germline-derived CDR1 and CDR2 are MGHRA and YSYEKL. The CDR3 region is CASSLGTSVTDTQYF. For the CDR3, the DNA is TGCGCCAGCAGCCTCGGGACTAGCGTGACAGATACGCAGTATTTT.

This chain joins TRBV27 and TRBJ2-3; D gene unclear. CDR3 length: 11 residues. Germline V CDR1 and CDR2: MNHEY, SMNVEV (reference sequence). V lost 5 bases and J 4 bases, leaving 4 bases between the germline ends. The chain's CDR3 is CASSGADTQYF. The DNA for the CDR3 is TGTGCCAGCAGTGGGGCAGATACGCAGTATTTT.

This clone appeared a few times. V gene TRBV6-1 combines with J gene TRBJ2-1; D is perhaps TRBD2 (6 bases). This CDR3 comprises 15 residues. Per germline, CDR1 MNHNS and CDR2 SASEGT. V was shortened by 4 bases and J by 0 bases, with 10 bases between the two germline ends. Here the CDR3 DNA reads TGTGCCAGCAGTGGAATCGGGGGCTCCTACAATGAGCAGTTCTTC. Protein sequence: CASSGIGGSYNEQFF.

The V and J genes are TRBV2 and TRBJ1-1; D not certain. The germline V and J ends were trimmed by 3 bases and 0 bases, with 11 bases remaining between them. This CDR3 comprises 15 residues. Per the germline V gene, CDR1 is SNHLY and CDR2 is FYNNEI. The CDR3 reads CASSDPGGLNTEAFF. The CDR3 DNA follows: TGTGCCAGCAGTGACCCGGGAGGACTGAACACTGAAGCTTTCTTT.

The chain joins TRBV9 to TRBJ2-7; D possibly corresponds to TRBD1 (6 bases). The V gene's germline CDR1 is SGDLS and CDR2 YYNGEE. The V end was cut by 4 bases, the J end by 0 bases, with 11 bases between. The CDR3 is 14 residues long. CDR3 sequence reads: CASSPMDSSYEQYF. The DNA for the CDR3 is TGTGCCAGCAGCCCTATGGACAGCTCCTACGAGCAGTACTTC.

V is TRBV2 and J is TRBJ2-7, with 9 bases matching TRBD1. V dropped 6 bases and J dropped 1; count of bases not matched to a gene: 4. Per germline, CDR1 SNHLY and CDR2 FYNNEI. The CDR3 covers 14 residues. The CDR3 DNA reads as TGTGCCAGCAGAAGGACAGGGGAATCCTACGAGCAGTACTTC. Encoded protein: CASRRTGESYEQYF.

The table lists this clone with a few counts. The gene calls are TRBV21-1 and TRBJ2-1; the table gives TRBD2 as D, unverified against the DNA. TRBV21-1 is shown as a pseudogene. The CDR3 is 16 amino acids. Here the CDR3 reads CASSKTQGLTYNEQFF. CDR3 DNA sequence: TGTGCCAGCAGCAAAACCCAGGGACTCACCTACAATGAGCAGTTCTTC.

This chain connects TRBV19 to TRBJ1-5, with D possibly matching TRBD1 (6 bases). Germline loops: CDR1 LNHDA, CDR2 SQIVND (reference sequence). V lost 7 bases and J 4 bases, leaving 20 bases between the germline ends. The CDR3 sequence is 16 residues long. The CDR3 loop reads CASTEVWAGANQPQHF. DNA of the CDR3: TGTGCCAGTACCGAGGTTTGGGCAGGGGCGAATCAGCCCCAGCATTTT. Full variable domain (outside the CDR3, taken from reference TRBV19 and TRBJ1-5): DGGITQSPKYLFRKEGQNVTLSCEQNLNHDAMYWYRQDPGQGLRLIYYSQIVNDFQKGDIAEGYSVSREKKESFPLTVTSAQKNPTAFYLCASTEVWAGANQPQHFGDGTRLSIL.

The rearrangement links TRBV4-1 to TRBJ1-1; 10 positions agree with TRBD1. With V trimmed by 3 bases and J by 4 bases, 5 bases remained unmatched. Germline V gene lookup returns CDR1 MGHRA and CDR2 YSYEKL. This CDR3 has 15 amino acids. For the CDR3, the DNA is TGCGCCAGCAGCCAGGGGACAGGGGCCTTCACTGAAGCTTTCTTT. It codes for CASSQGTGAFTEAFF.

V is TRBV18 and J is TRBJ1-6; D not certain. Per germline, CDR1 KGHSH and CDR2 LQKENI. Deletions cut 2 bases from V and 5 bases from J, with 10 bases between. This CDR3 is built from 15 residues. The CDR3 region has the DNA TGTGCCAGCTCACCAGGGAGGGTTAATAATTCACCCCTCCACTTT. Residues: CASSPGRVNNSPLHF.

The chain has TRBV19 and TRBJ1-5; TRBD1 is a possible D gene (5 bases). V lost 10 bases, J lost 6 bases, and 19 bases lay in between. CDR1 is LNHDA, CDR2 SQIVND, per germline (reference sequence). The CDR3 consists of 14 residues. The DNA of the CDR3 is TGTGCCACCAAACGGGGGAATAGGGCTCAGCCCCAGCATTTT. The encoded protein is CATKRGNRAQPQHF.

V usage is TRBV4-1 and J usage is TRBJ1-1; TRBD1 might be the D (5 bases). The CDR3 is 14 residues long. The V and J ends lost 3 bases and 8 bases respectively, with 16 bases between them. Looked up from germline, CDR1 is MGHRA and CDR2 is YSYEKL. CDR3: CASSQLGTGAEAFF. In DNA form, the CDR3 reads TGCGCCAGCAGCCAGTTAGGGACTGGTGCAGAAGCTTTCTTT.

This chain joins TRBV6-6 and TRBJ1-5; unclear D gene. Germline CDR1 is MNHNY and CDR2 is SVGAGI (reference sequence). Between the trimmed V and J ends, which lost 3 bases and 6 bases, there was a span of 9 bases. This CDR3 is built from 13 residues. DNA for the CDR3: TGTGCCAGCAGTTATAATCACGGTCAGCCCCAGCATTTT. Amino acids: CASSYNHGQPQHF.

The rearrangement joins TRBV30 to TRBJ1-5; D not certain. The CDR3 runs to 13 residues. Trimming left V 2 bases short and J 2 bases short, with 7 bases between. In germline, CDR1 is GTSNPN, CDR2 SVGIG (reference sequence). The DNA of the CDR3 is TGTGCCTGGAGTCTTGGACGCAATCAGCCCCAGCATTTT. Translated, it gives CAWSLGRNQPQHF.

In DNA form, the CDR3 reads TGCAGTGCCCCCCGCATGGACGAGCAGTACTTC. Translated: CSAPRMDEQYF. The chain recombines TRBV20-1 with TRBJ2-7, with D uncertain. CDR1 DFQATT and CDR2 SNEGSKA come from the germline V gene (reference sequence). CDR3 size: 11 residues. V lost 6 bases, J lost 5 bases, and 11 bases lay in between.

The chain links TRBV6-1 to TRBJ1-6, with TRBD1 as a possible D gene (5 bases). CDR3 length: 10 amino acids. Trimming took 6 bases from V and 16 from J, leaving 10 bases between them. From germline, CDR1 is MNHNS and CDR2 SASEGT. CDR3 loop: CASRGVLLHF. The DNA for the CDR3 is TGTGCCAGCAGGGGGGTCCTGCTCCACTTT.

V gene TRBV5-1 combines with J gene TRBJ2-1, with D uncertain. V lost 2 bases to trimming and J lost 4 bases, with 1 base between them. Germline V lookup: CDR1 SGHRS, CDR2 YFSETQ. CDR3 length: 11 residues. CDR3 in DNA: TGCGCCAGCAGCTTATACAATGAGCAGTTCTTC. This gives the protein CASSLYNEQFF. Drawing the rest from reference TRBV5-1 and TRBJ2-1, the complete variable domain is KAGVTQTPRYLIKTRGQQVTLSCSPISGHRSVSWYQQTPGQGLQFLFEYFSETQRNKGNFPGRFSGRQFSNSRSEMNVSTLELGDSALYLCASSLYNEQFFGPGTRLTVL.

The V and J genes are TRBV28 and TRBJ1-2; D might be TRBD1 (5 bases). The germline V gene encodes CDR1 MDHEN and CDR2 SYDVKM. V was clipped by 8 bases and J by 7 bases, with 20 bases between them. The CDR3 is 14 residues long. DNA of the CDR3: TGTGCCAGCTTGGTAAAAAGGGGATCTCGTGGCTACACCTTC. It yields the protein CASLVKRGSRGYTF.